The 32 T cell receptor beta chains presented below share a single source sample, sequenced in a study of human T cells and chemical hapten exposure. Time point of the sample: pre-sensitization, week 0. Treatment noted: therapeutic diphenylcyclopropenone sensitization with weekly scalp DPC. Each CDR3 protein is one row after TCRdb ran MiXCR on the RACE reads. This sample has fewer than 350,000 distinct CDR3 sequences, with 7.5% to 8% found just once. The sequences come from whole blood, collected in connection with sensitization to the hapten diphenylcyclopropenone (DPC). The source of these receptors is a man aged 18 to 29 with alopecia areata. Some clones in this sample may be carry-over from other donors' samples.

There are a few counts of this clonotype. The V call is TRBV6-1, the J call TRBJ2-1; 7 nucleotides match TRBD1. Trimming took 6 bases from V and 0 from J; bases not matched to a gene: 2. Germline CDR1 is MNHNS and CDR2 is SASEGT. The CDR3 has 14 amino acids. The CDR3 DNA sequence: TGTGCCAGCAGGACAGGGTACTCCTACAATGAGCAGTTCTTC. Protein: CASRTGYSYNEQFF.

V is TRBV29-1 and J is TRBJ2-7; D may be TRBD2 (6 bases). V was shortened by 6 bases and J by 3 bases, with 15 bases between the two germline ends. The germline V gene has CDR1 SQVTM and CDR2 ANQGSEA. CDR3 length equals 13 residues. The CDR3 loop reads CSVKSPGDYEQYF. For the CDR3, the DNA is TGCAGCGTCAAGAGCCCGGGGGACTACGAGCAGTACTTC.

This chain uses TRBV5-1 with TRBJ2-5; 7 positions agree with TRBD1. After removal of 0 bases from V and 0 bases from J, the junction contained 8 bases not matched to a gene. The CDR3 has 17 amino acids. Germline V lookup: CDR1 SGHRS, CDR2 YFSETQ. CDR3 sequence (DNA): TGCGCCAGCAGCTTGGCCCTGTGGGACAGCTACCAAGAGACCCAGTACTTC. Translation gives CASSLALWDSYQETQYF.

There are a few counts of this clonotype. The rearrangement uses TRBV7-9 and TRBJ1-1, with 9 bases aligning to TRBD1. V was clipped by 6 bases and J by 5 bases; unmatched bases: 10. The CDR3 is made up of 15 amino acids. Germline assignment: CDR1 SEHNR and CDR2 FQNEAQ (reference sequence). CDR3 bases: TGTGCCAGCAGTTCGATCGGGACAGGGAGTACTGAAGCTTTCTTT. It yields the protein CASSSIGTGSTEAFF.

This clonotype came up many times. V is TRBV28 and J is TRBJ1-2, with D tentatively TRBD1 (6 bases). V dropped 6 bases and J dropped 8 bases, with 16 bases sitting between them. Germline V lookup: CDR1 MDHEN, CDR2 SYDVKM. This CDR3 spans 13 amino acids. For the CDR3, the DNA is TGTGCCAGCAGCCAGGACAGTGGCTTAGGCTACACCTTC. It is translated as CASSQDSGLGYTF.

This clonotype was seen more than once but under ten times. The chain uses TRBV7-9 and TRBJ1-4; perhaps TRBD1 as D (5 bases). The CDR3 runs to 14 residues. The V and J ends lost 1 base and 8 bases respectively, with 11 bases between them. The germline gives CDR1 SEHNR, CDR2 FQNEAQ (reference sequence). The CDR3 is CASSLGGFEEKLFF. For the CDR3, the DNA is TGTGCCAGCAGCTTAGGGGGCTTTGAGGAAAAACTGTTTTTT.

The J gene is TRBJ2-1, the V gene TRBV29-1; perhaps D is TRBD1 or TRBD2 (6 bases each). The CDR3 length is 13 residues. Trimming took 2 bases from V and 10 from J, leaving 15 bases between them. CDR1 is SQVTM, CDR2 ANQGSEA, per germline. CDR3 nucleotide sequence: TGCAGCGTTGAAAAAGGGGGGCGCAGGGAGCAGTTCTTC. As protein: CSVEKGGRREQFF.

This clonotype was seen at least ten times. This rearrangement joins TRBV10-3 to TRBJ2-7, with D unclear. The CDR3 is made up of 14 amino acids. Germline V lookup: CDR1 ENHRY, CDR2 SYGVKD. The V end lost 2 bases, the J end lost 4 bases, and 12 bases lay between the germline ends. The CDR3 loop reads CAISEGAKPYEQYV. Here the CDR3 DNA reads TGTGCCATCAGTGAGGGTGCAAAACCTTACGAGCAGTACGTC.

This chain joins TRBV10-3 and TRBJ1-2, with 8 bases that match TRBD1. The CDR3 has 15 residues. The J segment lost 4 bases and the V segment lost 6 bases, leaving 10 bases of the junction unmatched. The germline V gene encodes CDR1 ENHRY and CDR2 SYGVKD. The CDR3 DNA is TGTGCCATCAGCTCCGGGACAGGCGAAGCCTATGGCTACACCTTC. It specifies CAISSGTGEAYGYTF.

This clonotype was observed a handful of times. The gene calls are TRBV27 and TRBJ2-7; D may be TRBD1 (6 bases). CDR3 length: 14 amino acids. Trimming left V 5 bases short and J 2 bases short, with 13 bases between. Germline V gene data show CDR1 as MNHEY and CDR2 as SMNVEV (reference sequence). The DNA for the CDR3 is TGTGCCAGCAGTCCGGGACACCTCACCTACGAGCAGTACTTC. Encoded protein: CASSPGHLTYEQYF.

This clonotype appeared a few times. V gene TRBV9 combines with J gene TRBJ2-4; 7 bases map to TRBD1. Trimming at V came to 0 bases and at J to 8 bases, leaving 2 bases not matched to a gene. CDR1 is SGDLS and CDR2 is YYNGEE in the germline V gene. This CDR3 is 13 amino acids long. The CDR3 bases are TGTGCCAGCAGCGTAGGACAGGGACACATTCAGTACTTC. It yields the protein CASSVGQGHIQYF.

The chain uses TRBV6-1 and TRBJ2-4; tentatively, D is TRBD2 (6 bases). Trimming stripped 6 bases from V and 0 bases from J, with 12 bases between. This CDR3 comprises 15 residues. Germline V CDR1 and CDR2: MNHNS, SASEGT. In nucleotides, the CDR3 is TGTGCCAGCAGGGGGGGTTTCCTAGCCAAAAACATTCAGTACTTC. Protein sequence: CASRGGFLAKNIQYF.

This clonotype was observed a handful of times. The chain has TRBV24-1 and TRBJ1-1, with D uncertain. The CDR3 contains 12 residues. The germline gives CDR1 KGHDR, CDR2 SFDVKD. The ends were cut back, 4 bases at V and 7 bases at J, with 9 bases in the middle. The CDR3 spells CATSDDLGEAFF. DNA for the CDR3: TGTGCCACCAGTGACGATTTAGGTGAAGCTTTCTTT.

This clonotype was seen more than once but under ten times. V and J are TRBV5-5 and TRBJ2-5, with D unresolved. The germline V gene has CDR1 SGHKS and CDR2 YYEKEE (reference sequence). CDR3 size: 13 residues. Trimming shortened V by 1 base and J by 4 bases, and 8 bases separated the two germline ends. In DNA form, the CDR3 reads TGTGCCAGCAGCTTGTACCCTCGAGAGACCCAGTACTTC. Encoded protein: CASSLYPRETQYF. The entire variable domain, with the rest obtained from reference TRBV5-5 and TRBJ2-5, is as follows: DAGVTQSPTHLIKTRGQQVTLRCSPISGHKSVSWYQQVLGQGPQFIFQYYEKEERGRGNFPDRFSARQFPNYSSELNVNALLLGDSALYLCASSLYPRETQYFGPGTRLLVL.

The chain links TRBV6-2 or TRBV6-3 to TRBJ2-1; D remains unclear. This CDR3 is built from 14 residues. The V end was cut by 8 bases, the J end by 4 bases, with 15 bases between. Germline CDR1 MNHEY, CDR2 SVGEGT. CDR3 in amino acids: CASAGRALYNEQFF. CDR3 coding DNA: TGTGCCAGCGCCGGCCGGGCGCTGTACAATGAGCAGTTCTTC.

This clonotype occurred a few times. The chain has TRBV9 and TRBJ1-1; 10 bases fit TRBD1. From germline, CDR1 is SGDLS and CDR2 YYNGEE. The CDR3 covers 17 residues. J lost 1 base, V lost 2 bases, and 8 bases had no gene match. CDR3 sequence reads: CASSVRDRGLRNTEAFF. The CDR3, as DNA: TGTGCCAGCAGCGTTAGGGACAGGGGCTTGAGGAACACTGAAGCTTTCTTT. The whole variable domain, filled in from reference TRBV9 and TRBJ1-1, reads DSGVTQTPKHLITATGQRVTLRCSPRSGDLSVYWYQQSLDQGLQFLIQYYNGEERAKGNILERFSAQQFPDLHSELNLSSLELGDSALYFCASSVRDRGLRNTEAFFGQGTRLTVV.

Only a few counts were recorded for this clonotype. This chain connects TRBV9 to TRBJ2-7; 7 bases agree with TRBD1. Germline V gene sequence: CDR1 SGDLS, CDR2 YYNGEE. The CDR3 length is 14 residues. The trim removed 0 bases at V and 3 bases at J, leaving 3 bases unmatched. CDR3 protein: CASSVGQGDYEQYF. The CDR3 DNA follows: TGTGCCAGCAGCGTAGGACAGGGTGACTACGAGCAGTACTTC.

The genes are TRBV5-6 and TRBJ1-5, with unresolved D. Looked up from germline, CDR1 is SGHDT and CDR2 is YYEEEE. The germline V and J ends were trimmed by 4 bases and 3 bases, with 11 bases remaining between them. This CDR3 is 14 amino acids long. The CDR3 is CASSRGVVNQPQHF. CDR3 sequence (DNA): TGTGCCAGCAGCCGGGGTGTGGTCAATCAGCCCCAGCATTTT.

This clonotype was observed at least ten times. This sequence joins TRBV7-9 and TRBJ2-7; TRBD1 might be the D (6 bases). There are 13 residues in the CDR3. Trimming shortened V by 5 bases and J by 6 bases, and 14 bases separated the two germline ends. Germline loops: CDR1 SEHNR, CDR2 FQNEAQ (reference sequence). CDR3 loop: CASSPRTVTEQYF. CDR3 nucleotides: TGTGCCAGCAGCCCAAGGACAGTTACCGAGCAGTACTTC. Supplemented by reference TRBV7-9 and TRBJ2-7, the full variable domain reads DTGVSQNPRHKITKRGQNVTFRCDPISEHNRLYWYRQTLGQGPEFLTYFQNEAQLEKSRLLSDRFSAERPKGSFSTLEIQRTEQGDSAMYLCASSPRTVTEQYFGPGTRLTVT.

J is TRBJ2-1 and V is TRBV18; 9 bases align to TRBD2. Germline trimming cut 1 base from V and 5 bases from J; bases unmatched to any gene: 6. CDR3 size: 16 residues. Germline V gene data show CDR1 as KGHSH and CDR2 as LQKENI. The CDR3 spells CASSPRSSGADNEQFF. In DNA, the CDR3 is TGTGCCAGCTCACCACGGTCTAGCGGGGCTGACAATGAGCAGTTCTTC.

The table lists this clonotype with a few counts. The rearrangement uses TRBV4-1 and TRBJ2-2; D gene unclear. Trimming shortened V by 1 base and J by 1 base, and 10 bases separated the two germline ends. This CDR3 contains 16 residues. CDR1 and CDR2 from the germline V gene are MGHRA and YSYEKL. The CDR3 nucleotides are TGCGCCAGCAGCCAAGGATTAGGAGAGAACACCGGGGAGCTGTTTTTT. Its translation: CASSQGLGENTGELFF.

This clonotype was detected only a few times. The chain carries TRBV28 and TRBJ1-6, with 8 bases that match TRBD1. The CDR3 length is 16 residues. CDR1 is MDHEN and CDR2 is SYDVKM in the germline V gene. After removal of 6 bases from V and 7 bases from J, the junction contained 11 bases not matched to a gene. This CDR3 is CASSQPNRGYNSPLHF. As DNA, the CDR3 is TGTGCCAGCAGCCAGCCCAACAGGGGGTACAATTCACCCCTCCACTTT. Combining the CDR3 with reference TRBV28 and TRBJ1-6 gives the whole variable domain DVKVTQSSRYLVKRTGEKVFLECVQDMDHENMFWYRQDPGLGLRLIYFSYDVKMKEKGDIPEGYSVSREKKERFSLILESASTNQTSMYLCASSQPNRGYNSPLHFGNGTRLTVT.

This clonotype turned up a few times. This chain links TRBV7-6 with TRBJ1-4; D possibly corresponds to TRBD1 (6 bases). CDR1 SGHVS and CDR2 FNYEAQ come from the germline V gene. The V and J ends lost 5 bases and 4 bases respectively, with 14 bases between them. The CDR3 is made up of 15 amino acids. The CDR3 DNA reads TGTGCCAGCAGCCTACAGGACAGCCGTAATGAAAAACTGTTTTTT. Residues: CASSLQDSRNEKLFF.

This clonotype was counted at least ten times. The rearrangement joins TRBV3-1 to TRBJ1-1; no reliable D call. Trimming stripped 2 bases from V and 4 bases from J, with 5 bases between. Germline values: CDR1 LGHDT, CDR2 YNNKEL (reference sequence). This CDR3 is 12 amino acids long. CDR3 protein: CASSQRTTEAFF. CDR3 nucleotide sequence: TGTGCCAGCAGCCAAAGGACCACTGAAGCTTTCTTT.

The chain links TRBV10-3 to TRBJ2-5; D gene ambiguous. Per the germline V gene, CDR1 is ENHRY and CDR2 is SYGVKD. The CDR3 runs to 14 residues. The ends were cut back, 3 bases at V and 1 base at J, with 9 bases in the middle. The CDR3 nucleotides are TGTGCCATCAGTGAAGGTGGGATCCAAGAGACCCAGTACTTC. This encodes CAISEGGIQETQYF.

V and J are TRBV7-2 and TRBJ2-3, with D possibly being TRBD1 or TRBD2 (5 bases each). The V and J ends lost 4 bases and 5 bases respectively, with 13 bases between them. Germline V gene sequence: CDR1 SGHTA, CDR2 FQGNSA. The CDR3 totals 14 residues. For the CDR3, the DNA is TGTGCCAGCAGCTCCCGGGACGGAGAAGATACGCAGTATTTT. Its protein is CASSSRDGEDTQYF. The complete variable domain, with remaining parts taken from reference TRBV7-2 and TRBJ2-3, reads GAGVSQSPSNKVTEKGKDVELRCDPISGHTALYWYRQSLGQGLEFLIYFQGNSAPDKSGLPSDRFSAERTGGSVSTLTIQRTQQEDSAVYLCASSSRDGEDTQYFGPGTRLTVL.

This clonotype was seen repeatedly, ten times or more. This chain joins TRBV3-1 and TRBJ2-7; D gene uncertain. CDR3 size: 15 residues. Trimming pared 1 base from V and 5 bases from J, leaving 15 bases between. Germline CDR1 is LGHDT and CDR2 is YNNKEL (reference sequence). CDR3 DNA sequence: TGTGCCAGCAGCCAAGTGCCCTCACAGATCCACGAGCAGTACGTC. It codes for CASSQVPSQIHEQYV.

This clonotype was recorded many times. V usage is TRBV2 and J usage is TRBJ2-3, with no clear D. V lost 2 bases and J 3 bases, leaving 9 bases between the germline ends. This CDR3 has 14 residues. From germline, CDR1 is SNHLY and CDR2 FYNNEI. CDR3 region: CASSESYGTDTQYF. DNA for the CDR3: TGTGCCAGCAGTGAATCGTATGGGACAGATACGCAGTATTTT.

The V call is TRBV28, the J call TRBJ2-1, with a weak D call TRBD1 (5 bases). V was shortened by 6 bases and J by 12 bases, with 9 bases between the two germline ends. From germline, CDR1 is MDHEN and CDR2 SYDVKM. This CDR3 has 10 amino acids. The CDR3 bases are TGTGCCAGCAGAGGGGTTCGGCAGTTCTTC. This sequence encodes CASRGVRQFF. The full variable domain, its missing parts supplied by reference TRBV28 and TRBJ2-1, is DVKVTQSSRYLVKRTGEKVFLECVQDMDHENMFWYRQDPGLGLRLIYFSYDVKMKEKGDIPEGYSVSREKKERFSLILESASTNQTSMYLCASRGVRQFFGPGTRLTVL.

There are many counts of this clonotype. V and J are TRBV6-5 and TRBJ1-5; a possible D gene is TRBD1 (6 bases). This CDR3 has 17 amino acids. Germline CDR1 is MNHEY and CDR2 is SVGAGI. V was shortened by 5 bases and J by 1 base, with 18 bases between the two germline ends. In DNA form, the CDR3 reads TGTGCCAGCAGTATTGATAGGACAGTGACGAGCAATCAGCCCCAGCATTTT. Translating it yields CASSIDRTVTSNQPQHF.

V gene TRBV29-1 combines with J gene TRBJ2-3, with D maybe TRBD1 (6 bases). CDR3 length: 13 residues. Germline V gives CDR1 SQVTM, CDR2 ANQGSEA. Trimming pared 7 bases from V and 6 bases from J, leaving 17 bases between. The CDR3 sequence is CSGPKQGSDTQYF. The CDR3 DNA reads TGCAGCGGGCCGAAACAGGGTTCGGATACGCAGTATTTT.

This clonotype has only a few counts. This chain connects TRBV10-3 to TRBJ2-3, with D uncertain. Trimming cost V 4 bases and J 0 bases, with 8 bases left between them. The CDR3 has 14 residues. Germline assignment: CDR1 ENHRY and CDR2 SYGVKD. The CDR3 spells CAISVGSSTDTQYF. CDR3 sequence (DNA): TGTGCCATCAGTGTTGGCAGTAGCACAGATACGCAGTATTTT.